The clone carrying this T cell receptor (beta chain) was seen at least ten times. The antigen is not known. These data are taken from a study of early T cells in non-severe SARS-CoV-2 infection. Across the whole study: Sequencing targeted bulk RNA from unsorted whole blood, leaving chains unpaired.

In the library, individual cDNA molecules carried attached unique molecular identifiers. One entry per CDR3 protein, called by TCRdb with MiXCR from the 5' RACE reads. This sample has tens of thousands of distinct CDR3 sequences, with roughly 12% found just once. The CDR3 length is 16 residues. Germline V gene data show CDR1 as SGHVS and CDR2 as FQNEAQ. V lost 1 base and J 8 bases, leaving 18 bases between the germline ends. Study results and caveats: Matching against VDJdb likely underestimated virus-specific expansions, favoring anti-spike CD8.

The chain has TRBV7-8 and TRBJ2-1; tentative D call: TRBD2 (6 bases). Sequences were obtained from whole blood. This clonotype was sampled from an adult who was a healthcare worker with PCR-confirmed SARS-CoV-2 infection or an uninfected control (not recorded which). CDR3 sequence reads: CASSLVPGTGIDEQFF. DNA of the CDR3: TGTGCCAGCAGCTTAGTCCCCGGGACTGGAATCGATGAGCAGTTCTTC.